These T cell receptor beta chains were read from a single sample in a study of CD8+CD57+ T cells in acquired aplastic anemia. MiXCR, run by TCRdb on the reads, gives a single entry per CDR3 protein. The table records about 40,000 distinct CDR3 sequences, about 63% of them present only once. The sequenced material came from sorted CD4+, CD8+, or CD8+CD57+ T cells (not recorded which) from PBMCs. Source of these receptors: a human donor with aplastic anemia. The CDR3 runs from the conserved cysteine through the conserved F or W. A D gene is named only where the DNA matches it firmly. Size values are once, few and many counts, or a class for expanded clones, and some rows have none.

>15|TRBD1|TRBV2|TRBJ1-1|.
TGTGCCAGCAGTGAAAGGTCAGGGGGGAACACTGAAGCTTTCTTT
CASSERSGGNTEAFF
>14|.|TRBV13|TRBJ1-2|many
TGTGCCAGCAGCCCGGGAGGGGGATTCTATGGCTACACCTTC
CASSPGGGFYGYTF
>13|.|TRBV15|TRBJ2-5|few
TGTGCCACCAGCAGAGGGGTGGGAGAGACCCAGTACTTC
CATSRGVGETQYF
>13|TRBD1|TRBV20-1|TRBJ1-6|.
TGCAGTGCTACCGGACAGGGAAGTTCACCCCTCCACTTT
CSATGQGSSPLHF
>15|TRBD2|TRBV20-1|TRBJ2-7|.
TGCAGTGCTGGACTTGGGACTAGCGGGGTCTACGAGCAGTACTTC
CSAGLGTSGVYEQYF
>14|.|TRBV20-1|TRBJ1-1|.
TGCAGTGCTAGTTCGGGGGTGGTCGACACTGAAGCTTTCTTT
CSASSGVVDTEAFF
>16|TRBD2|TRBV25-1|TRBJ2-5|.
TGTGCCAGCAGTGAATATAGCGGGAGGGCCGGAGAGACCCAGTACTTC
CASSEYSGRAGETQYF
>15|.|TRBV2|TRBJ2-3|.
TGTGCCAGCAGCACAGGCACCACTAGCACAGATACGCAGTATTTT
CASSTGTTSTDTQYF
>15|TRBD2|TRBV19|TRBJ2-1|few
TGTGCCAGTAGTATAGCGGGGGGATCCTACAATGAGCAGTTCTTC
CASSIAGGSYNEQFF
>15|.|TRBV20-1|TRBJ2-7|.
TGCAGTGCTAGAGAGGTCGGTAGGAGCTCCTACGAGCAGTACTTC
CSAREVGRSSYEQYF
>14|.|TRBV20-1|TRBJ2-7|.
TGCAGTGCTAGCCACGGACGGCGGCCAGGCGAGCAGTACTTC
CSASHGRRPGEQYF
>16|.|TRBV15|TRBJ2-3|.
TGTGCCACCAGCACCCCCGCTAGGAGGACGGTGGATACGCAGTATTTT
CATSTPARRTVDTQYF
>13|.|TRBV6-1|TRBJ2-2|.
TGTGCCAGCACCCAGGCGAACACCGGGGAGCTGTTTTTT
CASTQANTGELFF
>13|TRBD1|TRBV29-1|TRBJ1-2|.
TGCAGCGTTGAAGGGACAGGGGCGAATGGCTACACCTTC
CSVEGTGANGYTF
>14|.|TRBV10-3|TRBJ1-6|.
TGTGCCATCAGCATTCGGGACACCCCAGGGGCCCTCCACTTT
CAISIRDTPGALHF
>14|.|TRBV29-1|TRBJ1-1|.
TGCAGCGTTGAAGGCGGACAGACGAACACTGAAGCTTTCTTT
CSVEGGQTNTEAFF
>13|.|TRBV12-3/TRBV12-4|TRBJ1-1|many
TGTGCCAGCAGTCAAGACGGCTCCAGGGAAGCTTTCTTT
CASSQDGSREAFF
>16|TRBD2|TRBV10-3|TRBJ2-1|.
TGTGCCAGCAGTTACTTCCCCCTAGCGGGGGACAATGAGCAGTTCTTC
CASSYFPLAGDNEQFF
>14|.|TRBV20-1|TRBJ1-5|medium-sized
TGCAGTGCTAGAGGAGGGGAAGAGTATCAGCCCCAGCATTTT
CSARGGEEYQPQHF
>14|.|TRBV5-1|TRBJ1-6|.
TGCGCCAGCAGAAACAGTGACCTATGGTCACCCCTCCACTTT
CASRNSDLWSPLHF
>13|.|TRBV2|TRBJ1-6|.
TGTGCCAGTAGAGACAGCCAACTAAGTCCCCTCCACTTT
CASRDSQLSPLHF
>15|TRBD1|TRBV19|TRBJ2-3|few
TGTGCCAGTAGTGGGACAGGAACGAACACAGATACGCAGTATTTT
CASSGTGTNTDTQYF
>13|TRBD2|TRBV7-7|TRBJ2-7|.
TGTGCCAGCAGCTTACCAGGGAGGGACGAGCAGTACTTC
CASSLPGRDEQYF
>15|.|TRBV15|TRBJ1-1|.
TGTGCCACCAGCAGAGAGGCGGGATTGAGGTCTGGGGCTTTCTTT
CATSREAGLRSGAFF